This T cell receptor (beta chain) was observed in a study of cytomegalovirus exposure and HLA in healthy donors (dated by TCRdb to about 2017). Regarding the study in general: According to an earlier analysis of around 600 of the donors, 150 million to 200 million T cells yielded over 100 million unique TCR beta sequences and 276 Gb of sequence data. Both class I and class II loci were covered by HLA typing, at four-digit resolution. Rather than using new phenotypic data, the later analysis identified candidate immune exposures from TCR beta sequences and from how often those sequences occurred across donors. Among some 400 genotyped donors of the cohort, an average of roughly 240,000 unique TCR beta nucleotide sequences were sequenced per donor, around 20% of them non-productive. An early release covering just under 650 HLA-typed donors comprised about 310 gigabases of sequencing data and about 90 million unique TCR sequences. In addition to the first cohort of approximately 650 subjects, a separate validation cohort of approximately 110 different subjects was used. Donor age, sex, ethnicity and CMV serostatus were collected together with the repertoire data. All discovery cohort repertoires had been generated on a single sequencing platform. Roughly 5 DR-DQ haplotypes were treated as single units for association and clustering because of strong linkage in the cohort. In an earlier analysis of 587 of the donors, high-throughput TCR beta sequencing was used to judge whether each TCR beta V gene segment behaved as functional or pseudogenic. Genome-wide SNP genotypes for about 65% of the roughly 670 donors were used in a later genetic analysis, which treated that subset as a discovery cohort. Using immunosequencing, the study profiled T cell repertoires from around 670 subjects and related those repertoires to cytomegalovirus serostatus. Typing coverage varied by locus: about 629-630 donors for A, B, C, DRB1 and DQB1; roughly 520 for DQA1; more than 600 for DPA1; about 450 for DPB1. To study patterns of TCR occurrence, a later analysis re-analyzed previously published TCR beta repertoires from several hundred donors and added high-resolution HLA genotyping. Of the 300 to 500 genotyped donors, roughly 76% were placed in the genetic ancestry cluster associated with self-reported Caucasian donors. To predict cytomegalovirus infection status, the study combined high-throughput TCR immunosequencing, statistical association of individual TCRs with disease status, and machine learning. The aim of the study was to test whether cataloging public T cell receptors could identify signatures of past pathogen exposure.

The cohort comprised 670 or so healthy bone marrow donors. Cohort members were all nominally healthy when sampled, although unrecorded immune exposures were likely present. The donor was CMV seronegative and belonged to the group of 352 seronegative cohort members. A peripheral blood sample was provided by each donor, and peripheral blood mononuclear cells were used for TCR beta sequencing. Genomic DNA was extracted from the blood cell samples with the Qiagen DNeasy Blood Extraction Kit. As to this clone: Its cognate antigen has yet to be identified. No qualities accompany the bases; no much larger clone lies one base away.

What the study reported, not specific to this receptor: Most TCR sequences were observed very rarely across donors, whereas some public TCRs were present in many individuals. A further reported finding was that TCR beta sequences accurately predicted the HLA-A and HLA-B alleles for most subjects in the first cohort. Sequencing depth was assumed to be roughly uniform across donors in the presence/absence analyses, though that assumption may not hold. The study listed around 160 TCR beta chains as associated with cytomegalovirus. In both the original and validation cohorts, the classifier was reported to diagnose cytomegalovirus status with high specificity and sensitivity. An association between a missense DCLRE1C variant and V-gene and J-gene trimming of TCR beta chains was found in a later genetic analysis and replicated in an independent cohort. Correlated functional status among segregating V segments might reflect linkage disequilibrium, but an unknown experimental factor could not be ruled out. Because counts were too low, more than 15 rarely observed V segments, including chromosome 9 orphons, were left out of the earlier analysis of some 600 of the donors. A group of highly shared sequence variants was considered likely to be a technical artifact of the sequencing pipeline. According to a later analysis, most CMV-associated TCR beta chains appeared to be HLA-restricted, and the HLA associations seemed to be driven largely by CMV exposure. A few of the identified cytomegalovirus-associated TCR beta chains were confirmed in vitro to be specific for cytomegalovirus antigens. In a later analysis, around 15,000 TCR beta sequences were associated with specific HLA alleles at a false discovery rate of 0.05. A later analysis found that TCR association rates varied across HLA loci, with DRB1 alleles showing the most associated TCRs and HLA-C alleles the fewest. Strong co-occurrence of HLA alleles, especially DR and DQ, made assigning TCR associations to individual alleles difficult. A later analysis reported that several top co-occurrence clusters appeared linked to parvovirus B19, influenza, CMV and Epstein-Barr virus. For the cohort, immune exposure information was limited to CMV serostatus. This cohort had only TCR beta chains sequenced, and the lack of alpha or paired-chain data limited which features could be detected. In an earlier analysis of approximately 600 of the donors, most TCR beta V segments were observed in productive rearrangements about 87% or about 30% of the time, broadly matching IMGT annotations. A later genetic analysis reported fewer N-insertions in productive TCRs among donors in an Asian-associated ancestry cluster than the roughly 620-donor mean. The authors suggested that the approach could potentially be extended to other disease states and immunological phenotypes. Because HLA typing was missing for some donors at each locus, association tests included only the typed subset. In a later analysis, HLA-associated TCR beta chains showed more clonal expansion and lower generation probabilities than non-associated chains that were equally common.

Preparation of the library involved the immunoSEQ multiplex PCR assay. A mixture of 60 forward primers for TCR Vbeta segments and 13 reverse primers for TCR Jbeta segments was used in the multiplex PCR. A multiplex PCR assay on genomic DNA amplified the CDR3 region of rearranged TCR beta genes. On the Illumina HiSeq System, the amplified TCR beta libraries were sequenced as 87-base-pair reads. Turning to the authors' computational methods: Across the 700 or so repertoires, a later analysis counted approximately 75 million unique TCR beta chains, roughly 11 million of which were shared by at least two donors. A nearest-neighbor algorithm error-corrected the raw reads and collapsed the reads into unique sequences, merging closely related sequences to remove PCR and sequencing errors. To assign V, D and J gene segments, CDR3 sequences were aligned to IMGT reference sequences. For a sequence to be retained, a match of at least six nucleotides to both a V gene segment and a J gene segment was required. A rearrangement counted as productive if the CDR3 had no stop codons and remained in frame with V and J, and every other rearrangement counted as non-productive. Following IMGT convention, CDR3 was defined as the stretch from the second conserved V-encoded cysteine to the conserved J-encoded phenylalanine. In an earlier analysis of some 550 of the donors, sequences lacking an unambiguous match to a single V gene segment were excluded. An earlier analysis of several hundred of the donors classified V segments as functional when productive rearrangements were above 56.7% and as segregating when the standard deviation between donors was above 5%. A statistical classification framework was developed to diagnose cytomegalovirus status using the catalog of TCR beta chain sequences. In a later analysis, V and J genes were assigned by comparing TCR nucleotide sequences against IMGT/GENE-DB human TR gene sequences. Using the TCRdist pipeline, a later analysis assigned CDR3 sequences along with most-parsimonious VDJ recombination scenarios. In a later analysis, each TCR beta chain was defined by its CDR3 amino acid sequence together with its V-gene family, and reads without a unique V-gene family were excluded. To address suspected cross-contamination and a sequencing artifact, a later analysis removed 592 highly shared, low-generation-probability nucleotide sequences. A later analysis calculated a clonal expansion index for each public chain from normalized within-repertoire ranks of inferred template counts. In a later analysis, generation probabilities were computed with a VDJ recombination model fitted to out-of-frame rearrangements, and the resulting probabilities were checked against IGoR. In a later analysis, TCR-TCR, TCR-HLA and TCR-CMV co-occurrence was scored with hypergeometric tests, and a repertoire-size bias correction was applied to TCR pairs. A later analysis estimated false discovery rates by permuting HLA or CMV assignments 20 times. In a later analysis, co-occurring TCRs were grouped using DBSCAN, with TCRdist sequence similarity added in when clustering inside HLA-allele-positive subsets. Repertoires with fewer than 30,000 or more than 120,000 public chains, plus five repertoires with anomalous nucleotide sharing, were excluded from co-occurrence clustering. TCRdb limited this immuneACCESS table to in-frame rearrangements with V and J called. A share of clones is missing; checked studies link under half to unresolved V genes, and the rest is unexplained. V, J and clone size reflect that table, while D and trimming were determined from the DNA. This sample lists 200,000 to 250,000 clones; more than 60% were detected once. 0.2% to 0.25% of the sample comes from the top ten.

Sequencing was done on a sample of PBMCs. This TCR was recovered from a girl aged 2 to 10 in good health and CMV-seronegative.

The CDR3 region: CASSVDKNTNYGYTF. The nucleotides read TGTGCCAGCAGTGTAGACAAGAATACTAACTATGGCTACACCTTC. The chain was built from TRBV27 and TRBJ1-2, with no reliable assignment of the D segment. Including the terminal cysteine and phenylalanine, the CDR3 comprises 15 residues. Here the CDR3 DNA is all that survives: 45 bases in frame from base 1. The germline V gene (reference sequence) specifies MNHEY as CDR1 and SMNVEV as CDR2. V loses 5 bases of germline sequence and J loses 0 bases, and the interval between the two ends is 13 bases.